This is a list of T cell receptor beta chains from one sample in a study of beta chain features in type 1 diabetes. Method: immunoSEQ multiplex PCR; TCRdb's copy keeps in-frame clones and lacks some. Of over 150,000 clones in the sample, approximately 8.1% are singletons; the top ten hold 0.5%. Sequences were obtained from central memory CD4+ T cells from blood. The receptors shown here come from a man between 18 and 29 years old with type 1 diabetes. Both conserved end residues are part of each CDR3. The order of the fields is clone size, J gene, V gene, D gene, CDR3 protein, CDR3 DNA. The D gene is left open where the match is weak. Clone size is given for some rows only: seen once, a few or many times, or a class if the clone is expanded.

NA,TRBJ2-1,TRBV28,TRBD1,CASSSSGTGGNEQFF,TGTGCCAGCAGTTCCTCCGGGACAGGGGGAAATGAGCAGTTCTTC
few,TRBJ2-3,TRBV5-4,NA,CASSPLAGQQGEGDTQYF,TGTGCCAGCAGCCCATTAGCGGGACAGCAGGGGGAGGGCGATACGCAGTATTTT
many,TRBJ2-5,TRBV29-1,TRBD2,CSVGLVGSQETQYF,TGCAGCGTGGGACTAGTAGGGTCCCAAGAGACCCAGTACTTC
many,TRBJ2-7,TRBV19,TRBD1,CASSITGTVSYEQYF,TGTGCCAGTAGTATAACCGGGACAGTCTCCTACGAGCAGTACTTC
many,TRBJ2-3,TRBV7-2,TRBD2,CASSLVWSGGAGGAQYF,TGTGCCAGCAGCTTAGTGTGGAGCGGGGGGGCAGGCGGGGCGCAGTATTTT
few,TRBJ1-5,TRBV6-6,NA,CASSQGWVGQPQHF,TGTGCCAGCAGTCAGGGGTGGGTCGGGCAGCCCCAGCATTTT
many,TRBJ2-1,TRBV29-1,TRBD2,CSADRAGSSYNEQFF,TGCAGCGCAGATAGAGCGGGAAGCTCCTACAATGAGCAGTTCTTC
many,TRBJ2-1,TRBV7-2,NA,CASTPTRDFNEQFF,TGTGCCAGCACCCCCACACGGGACTTCAATGAGCAGTTCTTC
few,TRBJ2-7,TRBV7-9,TRBD1,CASSLGQGNNEQYF,TGTGCCAGCAGCTTGGGACAGGGGAACAACGAGCAGTACTTC
many,TRBJ2-7,TRBV29-1,TRBD1,CSVQGTGLGEQYF,TGCAGCGTCCAGGGGACAGGGCTGGGCGAGCAGTACTTC
few,TRBJ2-3,TRBV6-1,NA,CASYTGSTVSTQYF,TGTGCCAGCTATACAGGGTCGACAGTGAGTACGCAGTATTTT
few,TRBJ2-1,TRBV14,NA,CASSQVGRGQYNEQFF,TGTGCCAGCAGCCAAGTGGGGCGGGGACAGTACAATGAGCAGTTCTTC
NA,TRBJ2-7,TRBV6-5,NA,CASSYYRDYEQYF,TGTGCCAGCAGTTACTACAGGGACTACGAGCAGTACTTC
NA,TRBJ2-1,TRBV9,TRBD2,CASSVGLAGGSIYNEQFF,TGTGCCAGCAGCGTAGGACTAGCGGGGGGATCGATTTACAATGAGCAGTTCTTC
few,TRBJ2-7,TRBV11-2,TRBD2,CASSPRLAGGYEQYF,TGTGCCAGCAGCCCCCGACTAGCGGGGGGCTACGAGCAGTACTTC
NA,TRBJ2-7,TRBV4-1,NA,CASSQEAYPGFYEQYF,TGCGCCAGCAGCCAAGAAGCCTATCCAGGATTCTACGAGCAGTACTTC
few,TRBJ1-1,TRBV30,TRBD1,CAWRKQGVGTEAFF,TGTGCCTGGAGAAAACAGGGGGTTGGGACTGAAGCTTTCTTT
few,TRBJ1-4,TRBV7-8,NA,CASSLAGDNEKLFF,TGTGCCAGCAGCTTAGCAGGGGATAATGAAAAACTGTTTTTT
few,TRBJ2-7,TRBV2,TRBD2,CATRLAGFYEQYF,TGTGCCACCCGACTAGCGGGTTTCTACGAGCAGTACTTC
few,TRBJ2-7,TRBV7-4,TRBD1,CASSLDGRQGASEQYF,TGTGCCAGCAGCTTAGATGGGCGACAGGGGGCGAGCGAGCAGTACTTC
few,TRBJ1-6,TRBV14,NA,CASSQGGHSPLHF,TGTGCCAGCAGCCAAGGCGGGCATTCACCCCTCCACTTT
NA,TRBJ2-1,TRBV28,TRBD1,CASRSPPGTGAQEQFF,TGTGCCAGCAGGAGCCCCCCCGGGACAGGGGCACAGGAGCAGTTCTTC
NA,TRBJ2-1,TRBV29-1,NA,CSLLYNEQFF,TGCAGCCTGTTATACAATGAGCAGTTCTTC
NA,TRBJ2-1,TRBV15,NA,CATSRPDPQLAQQFF,TGTGCCACCAGCAGACCGGACCCTCAACTAGCCCAGCAGTTCTTC
few,TRBJ2-5,TRBV13,NA,CASSFSKETQYF,TGTGCCAGCAGCTTTTCAAAAGAGACCCAGTACTTC
NA,TRBJ2-3,TRBV28,TRBD1,CASSPGQTVDTQYF,TGTGCCAGCAGCCCGGGACAGACTGTAGATACGCAGTATTTT
few,TRBJ1-1,TRBV6-5,NA,CASSYSNAANTEAFF,TGTGCCAGCAGTTACTCGAACGCGGCGAACACTGAAGCTTTCTTT
NA,TRBJ2-3,TRBV4-3,NA,CASSQDWATTDTQYF,TGCGCCAGCAGCCAAGATTGGGCTACAACAGATACGCAGTATTTT
NA,TRBJ2-3,TRBV28,NA,CASSGHFTDTQYF,TGTGCCAGCAGTGGGCATTTCACAGATACGCAGTATTTT
few,TRBJ2-2,TRBV29-1,NA,CSAWRPNTGELFF,TGCAGCGCCTGGCGGCCGAACACCGGGGAGCTGTTTTTT
few,TRBJ2-3,TRBV11-2,NA,CASSPGDTQYF,TGTGCCAGCAGCCCAGGGGATACGCAGTATTTT
NA,TRBJ1-4,TRBV30,NA,CAWSLEGGRSEKLFF,TGTGCCTGGAGTCTGGAAGGGGGAAGAAGTGAAAAACTGTTTTTT
NA,TRBJ2-7,TRBV9,TRBD2,CASSVGGKASEQYF,TGTGCCAGCAGCGTCGGGGGGAAGGCGTCCGAGCAGTACTTC
NA,TRBJ1-2,TRBV4-3,TRBD1,CASSSRQGSYGYTF,TGCGCCAGCAGCTCCCGACAGGGCAGCTATGGCTACACCTTC